Sequencing of this T cell receptor beta chain was carried out in a study of blood T cell repertoires in COVID-19. Sequencing used immunoSEQ multiplex PCR; TCRdb keeps in-frame clones, though not all of them. Of 30,000 to 40,000 clones in the sample, around 85% were seen once. The germline CDR1 and CDR2 sequences are MNHEY and SVGAGI. The CDR3 loop spans 15 amino acids. V was clipped by 6 bases and J by 0 bases, with 13 bases between them. The rearrangement uses TRBV6-5 and TRBJ2-3, with D maybe TRBD2 (6 bases). The TCR was taken from a human donor with acute or convalescent COVID-19. The donor label of this sample is uncertain. Material: peripheral blood. Written as DNA, the CDR3 is TGTGCCAGCAGGAAACCGGGACTGAGCACAGATACGCAGTATTTT. Amino acid sequence: CASRKPGLSTDTQYF.